These 15 T cell receptor beta chains were all obtained from the same sample, sequenced in a study of control samples from healthy donors and cancer patients. The table came from immunoSEQ multiplex PCR; TCRdb's copy has only in-frame clones and leaves some out. The sample contains around 90,000 clones, about 84% of which appear only once. The sample taken for sequencing was blood. The receptors were sampled from a woman aged 40 to 50 in good health.

The chain uses TRBV7-2 and TRBJ2-1; D is unclear. Per germline, CDR1 SGHTA and CDR2 FQGNSA. With 2 bases removed from V and 4 bases from J, the gap between germline ends came to 15 bases. The length of the CDR3 is 16 residues. In DNA form, the CDR3 reads TGTGCCAGCAGCTTATCGTCTAGGTTCGGGTACAATGAGCAGTTCTTC. Its protein product is CASSLSSRFGYNEQFF.

For the CDR3, the DNA is TGCGCCAGCAGTGTAAGACAGGGGACCACCGGGGAGCTGTTTTTT. Its protein product is CASSVRQGTTGELFF. The V and J genes are TRBV10-1 and TRBJ2-2, with 8 nucleotides matching TRBD1. CDR1 is WNHNN and CDR2 is SYGVQD in the germline V gene (reference sequence). The length of the CDR3 is 15 residues. J gave up 4 bases and V 4 bases, and 5 bases lay outside the gene matches.

The rearrangement links TRBV2 to TRBJ1-6; TRBD1 agrees at 8 bases. V dropped 6 bases and J dropped 7; count of bases not matched to a gene: 8. CDR3 length: 15 amino acids. CDR1 is SNHLY, CDR2 FYNNEI, per germline. CDR3 in DNA: TGTGCCAGCAGCGTGACGACAGGGGAGAATTCACCCCTCCACTTT. Its translation is CASSVTTGENSPLHF.

The J gene is TRBJ2-3, the V gene TRBV12-3 or TRBV12-4; the D is unclear. The CDR3 sequence is 12 residues long. V lost 6 bases, J lost 4 bases, and 8 bases lay in between. CDR3 sequence: CASSRSSDTQYF. The CDR3 bases are TGTGCCAGCAGCCGATCTTCAGATACGCAGTATTTT.

The rearrangement links TRBV7-2 to TRBJ2-1, with TRBD2 matching over 11 bases. Germline assignment: CDR1 SGHTA and CDR2 FQGNSA. The CDR3 totals 14 residues. Germline trimming cut 3 bases from V and 9 bases from J; bases unmatched to any gene: 4. CDR3 in amino acids: CASSFSSGGSEQFF. Written as DNA, the CDR3 is TGTGCCAGCAGCTTCTCTAGCGGGGGGAGTGAGCAGTTCTTC.

The chain joins TRBV5-4 to TRBJ2-7; D is perhaps TRBD1 or TRBD2 (5 bases each). Germline lookup yields CDR1 SGHNT and CDR2 YYREEE (reference sequence). The CDR3 has 12 residues. V dropped 5 bases and J dropped 2 bases, with 8 bases sitting between them. The CDR3 spells CASRRGAYEQYF. The CDR3 region has the DNA TGTGCCAGCAGGAGGGGAGCCTACGAGCAGTACTTC.

The chain uses TRBV4-1 and TRBJ1-3; no definite D call. Trimming removed 0 bases from V and 0 bases from J, with 9 bases in between. Per the germline V gene, CDR1 is MGHRA and CDR2 is YSYEKL. The CDR3 spans 16 residues. In DNA, the CDR3 is TGCGCCAGCAGCCAAGAACCGAAACTCTCTGGAAACACCATATATTTT. This codes for CASSQEPKLSGNTIYF.

V and J are TRBV9 and TRBJ1-2, with a tentative D call TRBD1 (6 bases). V was clipped by 0 bases and J by 3 bases, with 12 bases between them. This CDR3 has 15 amino acids. The germline V gene encodes CDR1 SGDLS and CDR2 YYNGEE. As DNA, the CDR3 is TGTGCCAGCAGCGTAGCTGCCGCAGGGGACTATGGCTACACCTTC. Its translation: CASSVAAAGDYGYTF.

The chain recombines TRBV14 with TRBJ1-1; D is perhaps TRBD1 (6 bases). Trimming cost V 4 bases and J 3 bases, with 9 bases left between them. The CDR3 has 13 residues. CDR1 is SGHDN and CDR2 is FVKESK in the germline V gene. The CDR3 DNA follows: TGTGCCAGCAGCCCAGGGGCGGACACTGAAGCTTTCTTT. This codes for CASSPGADTEAFF.

The chain joins TRBV18 to TRBJ1-1; no definite D call. V lost 6 bases and J lost 0, with 8 bases in between. CDR3 length equals 13 residues. Germline V gene lookup returns CDR1 KGHSH and CDR2 LQKENI. CDR3: CASSSEVNTEAFF. In DNA form, the CDR3 reads TGTGCCAGCTCCTCCGAAGTGAACACTGAAGCTTTCTTT.

The chain links TRBV29-1 to TRBJ2-7; TRBD1 matches at 10 bases. This CDR3 has 12 residues. Germline assignment: CDR1 SQVTM and CDR2 ANQGSEA. CDR3 DNA: TGCAGTAGGGACAGGGGCTCCTACGAGCAGTACTTC. Protein: CSRDRGSYEQYF.

V usage is TRBV9 and J usage is TRBJ1-3; no reliable D call. V dropped 0 bases and J dropped 3 bases, with 10 bases sitting between them. Germline assignment: CDR1 SGDLS and CDR2 YYNGEE. The CDR3 contains 15 residues. For the CDR3, the DNA is TGTGCCAGCAGCGTAGATCTGGGCTTTGGAAACACCATATATTTT. It codes for CASSVDLGFGNTIYF.

CDR3 DNA sequence: TGCAGCGTTGGGGCAGGGGGCCAAGAGACCCAGTACTTC. This gives the protein CSVGAGGQETQYF. The rearrangement joins TRBV29-1 to TRBJ2-5; 7 nucleotides agree with TRBD1. CDR1 and CDR2 (germline): SQVTM, ANQGSEA. The V and J ends lost 4 bases and 1 base, in that order; junction bases with no gene match: 3. CDR3 length: 13 residues.

This clone was counted once. The V and J genes are TRBV6-2 or TRBV6-3 and TRBJ1-1; weak D call: TRBD1 (5 bases). The germline CDR1 and CDR2 sequences are MNHEY and SVGEGT. V lost 0 bases to trimming and J lost 3 bases, with 14 bases between them. The CDR3 runs to 16 residues. The CDR3 coding sequence is TGTGCCAGCAGTTACTCGCTTACAGGTCGGGACACTGAAGCTTTCTTT. This gives the protein CASSYSLTGRDTEAFF.

DNA of the CDR3: TGTGCCAGCAGCCTCGGGACCCTCACCGCTGAAGCTTTCTTT. The encoded protein is CASSLGTLTAEAFF. The rearrangement uses TRBV7-9 and TRBJ1-1, with a weak D call TRBD1 (5 bases). The CDR3 is 14 amino acids. The V end lost 5 bases, the J end lost 6 bases, and 16 bases lay between the germline ends. The V gene's germline CDR1 is SEHNR and CDR2 FQNEAQ (reference sequence).